The 18 T cell receptor beta chains presented below share a single source sample, sequenced in a study of read filtering for tumor transcriptome and immune sequencing (dated by TCRdb to 2020 to 2022). The instrument was an Illumina HiSeq 4000. Starting from roughly 410 ng RNA, TCR libraries were constructed with the Immunoverse kit using molecular barcoded adaptors that cover the alpha/delta and beta/gamma chains. The raw public data were reprocessed by TCRdb itself: fastp quality trimming at Q25, MiXCR clonotype calling, in-frame beta chains only. Rows with one shared CDR3 protein collapse into an entry with the most common genes and DNA. The sample data list around 130,000 distinct CDR3 sequences, and 10% to 15% of these were observed just once. Clones ranked in the top ten supply approximately 10% of the sample. The sequenced sample was a population of CD138-negative cells sorted from bone marrow. The cell subset or site label of this sample denotes: bone marrow mononuclear cells depleted of CD138+ plasma/myeloma cells by negative magnetic selection. All receptors derive from a donor aged 40 or over with multiple myeloma.

Points on this clonotype: Given a much more abundant clone one base away, this may be a read error. As the CDR3 is not closed by the conserved phenylalanine or tryptophan, this likely results from a read error. V and J are TRBV6-2 or TRBV6-3 and TRBJ2-3, with D unclear. The CDR3 consists of 16 residues. The V end lost 0 bases, the J end lost 2 bases, and 12 bases lay between the germline ends. In germline, CDR1 is MNHEY, CDR2 SVGEGT. The CDR3 sequence is CASSYSSATSTDTQYY. The CDR3 coding sequence is TGTGCCAGCAGTTACTCGAGTGCCACCTCCACAGATACGCAGTATTAT.

CDR3 sequence: CASSPKLEQFF. CDR3 DNA: TGTGCCAGCAGCCCCAAGCTAGAGCAGTTCTTC. The chain carries TRBV11-2 and TRBJ2-1; D uncertain. The V and J ends lost 5 bases and 10 bases respectively, with 9 bases between them. Germline CDR1 reads SGHAT; CDR2 reads FQNNGV. The CDR3 totals 11 residues.

This clonotype has a count of ten or more. This chain links TRBV12-3 or TRBV12-4 with TRBJ2-1, with TRBD2 matching over 10 bases. The CDR3 has 17 residues. The trim removed 0 bases at V and 5 bases at J, leaving 7 bases unmatched. Here the CDR3 reads CASSLAALAGVNNEQFF. The CDR3 DNA reads as TGTGCCAGCAGTTTAGCGGCCCTAGCGGGAGTAAACAATGAGCAGTTCTTC.

V usage is TRBV6-2 or TRBV6-3 and J usage is TRBJ2-5; tentative D call: TRBD2 (6 bases). V shed 5 bases and J shed 7 bases, with 17 bases lying between them. Germline V lookup: CDR1 MNHEY, CDR2 SVGEGT. CDR3 length equals 14 residues. CDR3 in amino acids: CASSNGTLRRTQYF. The CDR3 DNA is TGTGCCAGCAGTAACGGGACTCTTAGGAGGACCCAGTACTTC.

In this sample, this clonotype turned up many times. The gene calls are TRBV6-1 and TRBJ1-5; no firm D call. The V and J ends lost 1 base and 9 bases respectively, with 4 bases between them. Germline assignment: CDR1 MNHNS and CDR2 SASEGT. This CDR3 is 11 amino acids long. Here the CDR3 DNA reads TGTGCCAGCAGTGAAGGACCGCCCCAGCATTTT. Encoded protein: CASSEGPPQHF.

In its sample, this clonotype was seen many times. The chain recombines TRBV29-1 with TRBJ2-5, with D tentatively TRBD1 or TRBD2 (5 bases each). This CDR3 is 14 amino acids long. CDR1 and CDR2 from the germline V gene are SQVTM and ANQGSEA. V lost 7 bases, J lost 0 bases, and 15 bases lay in between. The CDR3 DNA reads as TGCAGCGCGCACTCCGGGACCTACCAAGAGACCCAGTACTTC. Amino acid sequence: CSAHSGTYQETQYF.

There are many counts of this clonotype. The chain joins TRBV4-1 to TRBJ1-1; D is undetermined. The V end lost 0 bases, the J end lost 8 bases, and 16 bases lay between the germline ends. Germline CDR1 is MGHRA and CDR2 is YSYEKL. CDR3 length: 15 amino acids. In nucleotides, the CDR3 is TGCGCCAGCAGCCAAGATCTTTACAACTCGGGAGAAGCTTTCTTT. Translated, it gives CASSQDLYNSGEAFF.

This clonotype was detected a few times. The CDR3: CAFRDREPGELFF. The CDR3 DNA is TGTGCCTTCAGGGACAGGGAGCCCGGGGAGCTGTTTTTT. The chain joins TRBV30 to TRBJ2-2, with 9 bases that match TRBD1. Per germline, CDR1 GTSNPN and CDR2 SVGIG (reference sequence). CDR3 length equals 13 residues. V dropped 7 bases and J dropped 6; count of bases not matched to a gene: 6.

This chain joins TRBV15 and TRBJ2-3; perhaps TRBD1 as D (6 bases). There are 17 residues in the CDR3. CDR1 is LNHNV, CDR2 YYDKDF, per germline (reference sequence). V lost 0 bases and J 6 bases, leaving 19 bases between the germline ends. In nucleotides, the CDR3 is TGTGCCACCAGCAGAGATAAAGGCGCAGGGGCTCGCGATACGCAGTATTTT. It encodes CATSRDKGAGARDTQYF.

This clonotype appeared many times. The rearrangement links TRBV14 to TRBJ2-1; 16 bases are a match to TRBD2. The germline gives CDR1 SGHDN, CDR2 FVKESK. Unmatched junction bases numbered 4, after V lost 8 bases and J lost 0 bases. The CDR3 has 17 amino acids. CDR3 bases: TGTGCCAGCTCGGGACTAGCGGGAGGGAGCTCCTACAATGAGCAGTTCTTC. Its translation is CASSGLAGGSSYNEQFF. Filled out from reference TRBV14 and TRBJ2-1, the complete variable domain reads EAGVTQFPSHSVIEKGQTVTLRCDPISGHDNLYWYRRVMGKEIKFLLHFVKESKQDESGMPNNRFLAERTGGTYSTLKVQPAELEDSGVYFCASSGLAGGSSYNEQFFGPGTRLTVL.

Concerning this clonotype itself: A much more abundant neighbour one base away suggests this may be a read error. The chain combines TRBV6-1 with TRBJ2-1; D call uncertain. The CDR3 sequence is 14 residues long. Germline-derived CDR1 and CDR2 are MNHNS and SASEGT. The DNA of the CDR3 is TGTGTCAGCAGTCAAAAAGGGTCCTACAATGAGCAGTTCTTC. Protein sequence: CVSSQKGSYNEQFF.

The gene calls are TRBV3-1 and TRBJ2-2, with TRBD2 matching 8 bases. V lost 3 bases to trimming and J lost 9 bases; unmatched junction nucleotides: 12. Germline V gives CDR1 LGHDT, CDR2 YNNKEL (reference sequence). CDR3 size: 16 residues. DNA for the CDR3: TGTGCCAGCAGCCACTTTTCGGGGGGGCCCGGCCGGGAGCTGTTTTTT. This translates into CASSHFSGGPGRELFF.

For this clonotype: A clone one base away is much larger, so this may be a read error. The chain couples TRBV5-1 to TRBJ2-3, with 7 bases lining up with TRBD2. CDR1 SGHRS and CDR2 YFSETQ come from the germline V gene. The CDR3 runs 15 residues. The CDR3 loop reads CAISPGEGPTDTQYF. The CDR3, as DNA: TGCGCCATCAGCCCCGGGGAGGGGCCGACAGATACGCAGTATTTT.

This clonotype appeared many times. The rearrangement joins TRBV20-1 to TRBJ2-5, with TRBD2 matching 10 bases. V shed 6 bases and J 4 bases; nucleotides not matched to a gene: 8. The CDR3 extends over 14 amino acids. The V gene's germline CDR1 is DFQATT and CDR2 SNEGSKA (reference sequence). The CDR3 here is CSAYNPSGGETQYF. CDR3 bases: TGCAGTGCGTACAACCCTAGCGGGGGAGAGACCCAGTACTTC.

The CDR3 coding sequence is TGTGCCTGGAGTCAAACAGGGTTAACCGGGGAGCTGTTTTTT. Translation: CAWSQTGLTGELFF. The rearrangement joins TRBV30 to TRBJ2-2; possibly TRBD1 for D (6 bases). Germline-derived CDR1 and CDR2 are GTSNPN and SVGIG (reference sequence). Trimming shortened V by 2 bases and J by 5 bases, and 12 bases separated the two germline ends. The CDR3 loop spans 14 amino acids.

This clonotype was picked up many times. The chain joins TRBV7-2 to TRBJ2-1; 9 bases match TRBD2. With 2 bases clipped from V and 1 base from J, the junction kept 6 bases outside the gene matches. This CDR3 is built from 17 residues. In germline, CDR1 is SGHTA, CDR2 FQGNSA. CDR3 sequence: CASSLYTGLASYNEQFF. The CDR3, as DNA: TGTGCCAGCAGCTTATATACGGGACTAGCTTCCTACAATGAGCAGTTCTTC.

This clonotype was found many times. The CDR3 nucleotides read TGTGCCCGCCAGAAGGGCCAGGGGAACACCGGGGAGCTGTTTTTT. This codes for CARQKGQGNTGELFF. The V call is TRBV2, the J call TRBJ2-2; the D gene is possibly TRBD1 (5 bases). CDR3 size: 15 residues. Germline lookup yields CDR1 SNHLY and CDR2 FYNNEI. The ends were cut back, 11 bases at V and 1 base at J, with 17 bases in the middle.

This clonotype was counted between two and nine times. The J gene is TRBJ2-5, the V gene TRBV7-8; 9 bases line up with TRBD2. The CDR3 sequence is 16 residues long. V gave up 1 base and J gave up 5 bases; unmatched junction bases: 8. CDR1 is SGHVS and CDR2 is FQNEAQ in the germline V gene. CDR3 nucleotide sequence: TGTGCCAGCAGCTTAGGTTTGAGCGGGGGGCTGGAGACCCAGTACTTC. Residues: CASSLGLSGGLETQYF.